The 24 T cell receptor beta chains below all came from one sample that was sequenced in a study of blood T cell repertoires in COVID-19. Measured with immunoSEQ multiplex PCR; TCRdb has only the in-frame clones, and not every one. Of about 170,000 clones in the sample, more than 75% were seen once. The sequenced material came from peripheral blood. These receptors originate from a woman at least 80 years old with COVID-19, enrolled during active disease.

There are a few counts of this clone. The J gene is TRBJ1-1, the V gene TRBV28, with D perhaps TRBD1 (5 bases). The V gene lost 6 bases and the J gene lost 4 bases, with 15 bases spanning the gap. This CDR3 region has 14 residues. Germline V lookup: CDR1 MDHEN, CDR2 SYDVKM. The CDR3 DNA sequence: TGTGCCAGCAGCCCCCCGGGGGGATTCACTGAAGCTTTCTTT. This translates into CASSPPGGFTEAFF.

The sample holds one count of this clone. Other nucleotide sequences from this sample produce the same CDR3. The J gene is TRBJ1-4, the V gene TRBV5-4; 10 nucleotides agree with TRBD1. CDR1 and CDR2 from the germline V gene are SGHNT and YYREEE (reference sequence). V was pared by 5 bases and J by 5 bases, with 6 bases of the junction left unmatched. The CDR3 is made up of 15 amino acids. CDR3: CASSLPGQGNEKLFF. CDR3 bases: TGTGCCAGCAGTCTCCCGGGACAGGGGAATGAAAAACTGTTTTTT.

This clone was observed once. The chain has TRBV7-9 and TRBJ1-2; 8 nucleotides agree with TRBD1. V trimming: 5 bases; J trimming: 7 bases; junction bases outside the gene matches: 15. Germline lookup yields CDR1 SEHNR and CDR2 FQNEAQ (reference sequence). The CDR3 spans 16 residues. DNA for the CDR3: TGTGCCAGCAGCCGACGGGACAGGTCTACTCCGGGTGGCTACACCTTC. It yields the protein CASSRRDRSTPGGYTF.

V gene TRBV6-2 or TRBV6-3 combines with J gene TRBJ2-1; 7 bases agree with TRBD2. Per the germline V gene, CDR1 is MNHEY and CDR2 is SVGEGT. V lost 0 bases and J lost 7; bases outside the gene matches: 6. This CDR3 has 15 residues. The DNA of the CDR3 is TGTGCCAGCAGTTACTCGGGGGGGATTTTGAATGAGCAGTTCTTC. Translated, it gives CASSYSGGILNEQFF.

This clone was counted a single time. The rearrangement joins TRBV10-3 to TRBJ2-4, with D unclear. The germline V gene encodes CDR1 ENHRY and CDR2 SYGVKD. Trimming removed 2 bases at V and 0 bases at J, with 5 bases between. The CDR3 extends over 14 amino acids. The CDR3 DNA is TGTGCCATCAGTGAGGACATAGCCAAAAACATTCAGTACTTC. This translates into CAISEDIAKNIQYF.

On this clone itself: This sample includes further DNA sequences coding for the same CDR3. The V gene is TRBV6-4, the J gene TRBJ1-5; 7 bases are shared with TRBD1. Per germline, CDR1 MRHNA and CDR2 SNTAGT. Trimming at V came to 3 bases and at J to 7 bases, leaving 3 bases not matched to a gene. The CDR3 is made up of 13 amino acids. CDR3 residues: CASSEGRGQPQHF. The CDR3, as DNA: TGTGCCAGCAGTGAGGGCAGGGGGCAGCCCCAGCATTTT.

J is TRBJ1-4 and V is TRBV3-1 (or the pseudogene TRBV3-2); TRBD1 might be the D (6 bases). V was cut by 2 bases and J by 6 bases, with 19 bases left in between. The CDR3 consists of 17 residues. Per germline, CDR1 LGHDT and CDR2 YNNKEL (reference sequence). The CDR3, as DNA: TGTGCCAGCAGCCAACCGCGGGGCGGGGGCAGGGATGAAAAACTGTTTTTT. Its translation is CASSQPRGGGRDEKLFF.

The CDR3 bases are TGTGCCAGCAGCGCGCAACAAGCTAACTATGGCTACACCTTC. The encoded protein is CASSAQQANYGYTF. This sequence joins TRBV9 and TRBJ1-2; D not resolved. From germline, CDR1 is SGDLS and CDR2 YYNGEE. V was pared by 3 bases and J by 0 bases, with 9 bases between. This CDR3 has 14 residues.

The chain recombines TRBV5-1 with TRBJ2-1; TRBD2 matches at 13 bases. The germline V gene encodes CDR1 SGHRS and CDR2 YFSETQ. CDR3 size: 15 residues. The trim removed 4 bases at V and 4 bases at J, leaving 2 bases unmatched. The CDR3 DNA follows: TGCGCCAGCAGCGAGACTAGCGGGAGGTACAATGAGCAGTTCTTC. Its protein is CASSETSGRYNEQFF.

The chain carries TRBV19 and TRBJ1-1; D remains unclear. The germline V gene encodes CDR1 LNHDA and CDR2 SQIVND (reference sequence). This CDR3 is 11 amino acids long. V was cut by 7 bases and J by 8 bases, with 11 bases left in between. CDR3 nucleotide sequence: TGTGCCAGTATCTTCGCACGGGAAGCTTTCTTT. Translated, it gives CASIFAREAFF. Filled out from reference TRBV19 and TRBJ1-1, the complete variable domain reads DGGITQSPKYLFRKEGQNVTLSCEQNLNHDAMYWYRQDPGQGLRLIYYSQIVNDFQKGDIAEGYSVSREKKESFPLTVTSAQKNPTAFYLCASIFAREAFFGQGTRLTVV.

The chain is built from TRBV7-2 and TRBJ2-7; 12 nucleotides align to TRBD2. Germline trimming cut 5 bases from V and 0 bases from J; bases unmatched to any gene: 8. There are 17 residues in the CDR3. Germline loops: CDR1 SGHTA, CDR2 FQGNSA. The CDR3, as DNA: TGTGCCAGCAGCCCCCCTAGCGGGAGGGTGGCCTCCTACGAGCAGTACTTC. Protein sequence: CASSPPSGRVASYEQYF.

This CDR3 is CASSLASTGSRGEKLFF. The CDR3 DNA sequence: TGCGCCAGCAGCTTGGCATCTACCGGGTCCCGAGGGGAAAAACTGTTTTTT. The chain joins TRBV5-1 to TRBJ1-4; D is uncertain. CDR3 length: 17 residues. V gave up 0 bases and J gave up 8 bases, with 20 bases separating them. Germline CDR1 SGHRS, CDR2 YFSETQ. Together with reference TRBV5-1 and TRBJ1-4, the CDR3 gives the full variable domain: KAGVTQTPRYLIKTRGQQVTLSCSPISGHRSVSWYQQTPGQGLQFLFEYFSETQRNKGNFPGRFSGRQFSNSRSEMNVSTLELGDSALYLCASSLASTGSRGEKLFFGSGTQLSVL.

V and J are TRBV14 and TRBJ2-7; D is ambiguous. The CDR3 contains 15 residues. Germline lookup yields CDR1 SGHDN and CDR2 FVKESK. V dropped 1 base and J dropped 2 bases, with 12 bases sitting between them. The CDR3 protein is CASSQGPIKPYEQYF. Here the CDR3 DNA reads TGTGCCAGCAGCCAAGGGCCCATTAAACCCTACGAGCAGTACTTC.

The rearrangement uses TRBV7-2 and TRBJ1-3; 9 bases are a match to TRBD1. The V gene end was trimmed by 2 bases and the J gene end by 3 bases; junction bases not matched to a gene: 5. Germline V gene data show CDR1 as SGHTA and CDR2 as FQGNSA. CDR3 length: 16 residues. Here the CDR3 DNA reads TGTGCCAGCAGCTTAAGTACAGGGGGCCTTGGAAACACCATATATTTT. It yields the protein CASSLSTGGLGNTIYF.

The V and J genes are TRBV28 and TRBJ1-2; D is possibly TRBD1 (5 bases). The CDR3 extends over 13 amino acids. Trimming removed 5 bases at V and 2 bases at J, with 9 bases between. In germline, CDR1 is MDHEN, CDR2 SYDVKM. The CDR3 sequence is CASSHDRNYGYTF. The CDR3 bases are TGTGCCAGCAGTCACGACAGAAACTATGGCTACACCTTC.

The rearrangement links TRBV6-5 to TRBJ1-1, with TRBD1 matching over 7 bases. This CDR3 is built from 15 residues. Germline V gene sequence: CDR1 MNHEY, CDR2 SVGAGI. J gave up 4 bases and V 6 bases, and 11 bases lay outside the gene matches. DNA for the CDR3: TGTGCCAGCAGAAAGACAGGGAGTGGGAGCACTGAAGCTTTCTTT. Translated: CASRKTGSGSTEAFF.

The chain uses TRBV4-2 and TRBJ1-3; D is possibly TRBD1 (5 bases). The CDR3 sequence is 15 residues long. Deletions cut 0 bases from V and 7 bases from J, with 13 bases between. The V gene's germline CDR1 is LGHNA and CDR2 YNFKEQ. CDR3 sequence reads: CASSQDLTARNTIYF. CDR3 DNA sequence: TGTGCCAGCAGCCAAGATCTGACAGCCCGGAACACCATATATTTT.

This chain connects TRBV27 to TRBJ2-7, with a weak D call TRBD2 (5 bases). In germline, CDR1 is MNHEY, CDR2 SMNVEV (reference sequence). The CDR3 is 14 amino acids. V was pared by 3 bases and J by 5 bases, with 14 bases between. CDR3 in amino acids: CASSFGSSFHEQYF. The CDR3, as DNA: TGTGCCAGCAGTTTTGGTTCTAGCTTCCACGAGCAGTACTTC.

As DNA, the CDR3 is TGTGCCATCAGTGATGGCAGGGGCACAGACACCATATATTTT. Protein product: CAISDGRGTDTIYF. The chain carries TRBV10-3 and TRBJ1-3, with D tentatively TRBD1 (6 bases). The germline V gene has CDR1 ENHRY and CDR2 SYGVKD. V shed 3 bases and J shed 8 bases, with 14 bases lying between them. The CDR3 spans 14 residues.

The chain recombines TRBV2 with TRBJ2-2; 9 bases fit TRBD2. V trimming: 3 bases; J trimming: 9 bases; junction bases outside the gene matches: 8. The CDR3 length is 15 residues. Per germline, CDR1 SNHLY and CDR2 FYNNEI. CDR3 nucleotides: TGTGCCAGCAGTGACTTCGCGGGAGGGATGAGGGAGCTGTTTTTT. Its protein product is CASSDFAGGMRELFF. Full variable domain (outside the CDR3, taken from reference TRBV2 and TRBJ2-2): EPEVTQTPSHQVTQMGQEVILRCVPISNHLYFYWYRQILGQKVEFLVSFYNNEISEKSEIFDDQFSVERPDGSNFTLKIRSTKLEDSAMYFCASSDFAGGMRELFFGEGSRLTVL.

The chain is built from TRBV6-2 or TRBV6-3 and TRBJ1-3; D not resolved. Between the trimmed V and J ends, which lost 5 bases and 0 bases, there was a span of 14 bases. The CDR3 runs to 16 residues. Germline CDR1 MNHEY, CDR2 SVGEGT. The CDR3 coding sequence is TGTGCCAGCAGTGCTAACCGACTTCTCTCTGGAAACACCATATATTTT. Translated: CASSANRLLSGNTIYF.

The J gene is TRBJ1-1, the V gene TRBV18, with D hard to call. The V end was cut by 3 bases, the J end by 0 bases, with 8 bases between. Germline V gene sequence: CDR1 KGHSH, CDR2 LQKENI. This CDR3 contains 14 residues. The CDR3 DNA sequence: TGTGCCAGCTCACCGAGTACGCTGAACACTGAAGCTTTCTTT. Residues: CASSPSTLNTEAFF.

The rearrangement links TRBV7-2 to TRBJ2-5, with TRBD2 matching 7 bases. Germline assignment: CDR1 SGHTA and CDR2 FQGNSA. There are 14 residues in the CDR3. V shed 4 bases and J 4 bases; nucleotides not matched to a gene: 6. CDR3 DNA sequence: TGTGCCAGCAGCTCGACTAGCCCAACAGAGACCCAGTACTTC. As protein: CASSSTSPTETQYF.

The genes are TRBV6-2 or TRBV6-3 and TRBJ2-2; D possibly corresponds to TRBD1 (5 bases). This CDR3 has 15 residues. Germline CDR1 reads MNHEY; CDR2 reads SVGEGT. V was shortened by 2 bases and J by 6 bases, with 13 bases between the two germline ends. DNA of the CDR3: TGTGCCAGCAGTTACCGCGTAAGGGGCGCCGGGGAGCTGTTTTTT. Protein product: CASSYRVRGAGELFF.